These T cell receptor beta chains were read from a single sample in a study of identical twins. TCRdb re-called the 5' RACE reads through MiXCR, storing one row per CDR3 protein. This sample yields about 480,000 distinct CDR3 sequences, of which 14% are seen a single time; 0.4% to 0.55% belongs to the top ten. These same records also appear under a second study, on yellow fever vaccine responses in identical twins.

Sequenced: CD4+ T cells sorted from blood. The receptor source for this set is a young woman in good health. Both conserved end residues are part of each CDR3. Fields, in order: V gene, J gene, CDR3 protein.

V: TRBV6-1; J: TRBJ2-7; CDR3: CASSKTSGTGTNEQYF
V: TRBV25-1; J: TRBJ1-2; CDR3: CASSVPGFGDGYTF
V: TRBV27; J: TRBJ1-6; CDR3: CASIDRPSLLNSPLHF
V: TRBV4-3; J: TRBJ2-1; CDR3: CASSFRLAGFNEQFF
V: TRBV12-3/TRBV12-4; J: TRBJ2-7; CDR3: CASRLSGVPGQLYKQYF
V: TRBV27; J: TRBJ2-2; CDR3: CASSLPSGTGGELFF
V: TRBV7-9; J: TRBJ1-5; CDR3: CASSLARQPQHF
V: TRBV9; J: TRBJ2-5; CDR3: CASSAGSPGRETQYF
V: TRBV10-3; J: TRBJ2-3; CDR3: CATGTSASTDTQYF
V: TRBV2; J: TRBJ2-4; CDR3: CASSTRQGNIQYF
V: TRBV20-1; J: TRBJ2-7; CDR3: CSWGQGIYEQYF
V: TRBV20-1; J: TRBJ2-3; CDR3: CSAPQTSGRRGGLPTDTQYF
V: TRBV6-1; J: TRBJ2-7; CDR3: CASSRLWQGGYEQYF
V: TRBV24-1; J: TRBJ2-3; CDR3: CATSGAGGRGLGTDTQYF
V: TRBV4-3; J: TRBJ1-2; CDR3: CASSQGTAYGYTF
V: TRBV6-2/TRBV6-3; J: TRBJ1-2; CDR3: CASSYTGNYGYTF
V: TRBV7-9; J: TRBJ2-1; CDR3: CASRSDSRPNEQFF
V: TRBV24-1; J: TRBJ2-4; CDR3: CATSGEGASKNIQYF
V: TRBV29-1; J: TRBJ2-7; CDR3: CSVETPTGPHYEQYF
V: TRBV6-2/TRBV6-3; J: TRBJ2-1; CDR3: CASSYSGLEYYNEQFF
V: TRBV4-1; J: TRBJ2-7; CDR3: CASSQDFQGLYEQYF
V: TRBV20-1; J: TRBJ1-5; CDR3: CSAIPDSGNQPQHF
V: TRBV7-9; J: TRBJ2-2; CDR3: CASSPGTGKAGELFF
V: TRBV27; J: TRBJ2-3; CDR3: CASSLNRGRSTDTQYF
V: TRBV30; J: TRBJ2-3; CDR3: CAWSSGTDTQYF
V: TRBV19; J: TRBJ1-1; CDR3: CASSPRRFGSSLTEAFF
V: TRBV6-1; J: TRBJ2-7; CDR3: CASTEIGQLLTF
V: TRBV6-5; J: TRBJ1-5; CDR3: CASSLSRGRQPQHF
V: TRBV7-8; J: TRBJ2-1; CDR3: CASGEYYNEQFF
V: TRBV19; J: TRBJ2-7; CDR3: CASSIGGMLYEQYF
V: TRBV11-1; J: TRBJ2-7; CDR3: CASSLAQGLTSGIFEQYF
V: TRBV9; J: TRBJ2-3; CDR3: CASSVSTSGSWSDTQYF
V: TRBV11-2; J: TRBJ1-1; CDR3: CASSLNLQGMGEAFF
V: TRBV25-1; J: TRBJ2-1; CDR3: CASRPGSGYNEQFF
V: TRBV6-1; J: TRBJ2-3; CDR3: CASSPQIAGATDTQYF
V: TRBV20-1; J: TRBJ2-7; CDR3: CSARKTSGSYEQYF
V: TRBV7-2; J: TRBJ1-2; CDR3: CASSVGQGAGYGYTF
V: TRBV30; J: TRBJ1-1; CDR3: CAWSVHLGVTEAFF
V: TRBV5-1; J: TRBJ2-5; CDR3: CASSIDRETQYF
V: TRBV24-1; J: TRBJ2-1; CDR3: CATSDPGLAGVKNEQFF
V: TRBV5-1; J: TRBJ2-7; CDR3: CASSPQTSGGAYEQYF